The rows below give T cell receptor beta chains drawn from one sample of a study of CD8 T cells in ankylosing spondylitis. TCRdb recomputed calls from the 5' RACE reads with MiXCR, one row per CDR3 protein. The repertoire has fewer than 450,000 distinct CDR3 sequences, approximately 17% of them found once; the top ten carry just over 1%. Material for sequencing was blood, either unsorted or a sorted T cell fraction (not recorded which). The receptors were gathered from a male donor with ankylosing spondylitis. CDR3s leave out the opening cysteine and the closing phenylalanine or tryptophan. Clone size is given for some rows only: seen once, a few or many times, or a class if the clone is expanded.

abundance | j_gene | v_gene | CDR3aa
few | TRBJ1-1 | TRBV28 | ASPPSGRDTEAF
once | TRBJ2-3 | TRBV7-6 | ASSLGMGRFTDTQC
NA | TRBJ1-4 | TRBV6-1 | ASRNGQYEKLF
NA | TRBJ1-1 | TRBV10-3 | AISAETTNTEAF
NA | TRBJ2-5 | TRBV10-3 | AIRDSGYQETQY
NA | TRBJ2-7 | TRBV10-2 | ASSRTGGNTRVYEQY
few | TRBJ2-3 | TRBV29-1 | SVDGGRRTDTQY
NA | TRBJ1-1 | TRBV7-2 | ASSWGGRVSSEAF
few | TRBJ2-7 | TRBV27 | ASSSRQEQY
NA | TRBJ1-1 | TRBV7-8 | ASSRVGRTEAF
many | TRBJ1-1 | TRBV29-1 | SANNDRPQGKFAF
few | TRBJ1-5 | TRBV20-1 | SARDRRGDNQPQH
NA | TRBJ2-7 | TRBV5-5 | ASSLGLSGRGYEQY
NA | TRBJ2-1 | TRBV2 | ASRLRDFPTDEQF
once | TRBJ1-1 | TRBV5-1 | ASSLMVGASEAF
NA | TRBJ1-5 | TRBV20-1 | SAIRHGGSNQPQH
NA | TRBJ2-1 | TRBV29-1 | SVESWGLAGDQSSYNEQF
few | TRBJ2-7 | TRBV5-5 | ASSAGTGASYEQY
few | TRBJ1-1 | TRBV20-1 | SAQLQGNTEAF
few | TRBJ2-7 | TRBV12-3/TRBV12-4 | ASSLGGAGSEQY
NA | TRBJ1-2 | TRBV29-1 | SVEGGQRQLNYGYT
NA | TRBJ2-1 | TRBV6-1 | ASRKIPIGTGHNEQF
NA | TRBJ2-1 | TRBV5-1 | ASSPAGTSIDEQF
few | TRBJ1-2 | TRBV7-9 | ASSWGGAPRGYT
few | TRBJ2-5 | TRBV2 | ASAVETQY
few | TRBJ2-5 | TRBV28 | ASSQDRVETQY
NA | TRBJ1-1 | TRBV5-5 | ASSSQGQQAF
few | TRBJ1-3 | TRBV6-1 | ASTNPSGNTIY
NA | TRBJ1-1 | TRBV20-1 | SALGQRNTEAF
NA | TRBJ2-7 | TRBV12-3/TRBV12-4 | ASSFYRQASHEQY
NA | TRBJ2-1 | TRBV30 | AWSVAGGWNEQF
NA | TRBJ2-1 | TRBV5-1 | ASSLVVGRGGGGNEQF